The 27 T cell receptor beta chains given below trace back to one sample, sequenced in a study of control samples from healthy donors and cancer patients. Measured with immunoSEQ multiplex PCR; TCRdb has only the in-frame clones, and not every one. Of some 22,000 clones in the sample, less than 90% are singletons; the top ten hold approximately 25%. Sequences were obtained from PBMCs. Receptors originate from a man aged 60 to 75 with colorectal cancer.

In its sample, this clone was seen once. The rearrangement joins TRBV6-5 to TRBJ2-5; D remains unclear. V dropped 0 bases and J dropped 4 bases, with 6 bases sitting between them. Germline CDR1 MNHEY, CDR2 SVGAGI. The CDR3 is made up of 13 amino acids. The CDR3 here is CASSYSRPETQYF. CDR3 nucleotide sequence: TGTGCCAGCAGTTACTCGAGACCAGAGACCCAGTACTTC.

This clone was seen only once. For the CDR3, the DNA is TGCGCCAGCAGCTCTACCGGGACAGTAGATCAAGAGACCCAGTACTTC. Its protein product is CASSSTGTVDQETQYF. The chain has TRBV5-1 and TRBJ2-5; 7 nucleotides agree with TRBD1. Germline trimming cut 3 bases from V and 2 bases from J; bases unmatched to any gene: 10. The CDR3 spans 16 residues. In germline, CDR1 is SGHRS, CDR2 YFSETQ.

The V call is TRBV18, the J call TRBJ2-3; D is perhaps TRBD1 or TRBD2 (6 bases each). The CDR3 is made up of 18 amino acids. Germline V gives CDR1 KGHSH, CDR2 LQKENI. Trimming stripped 1 base from V and 3 bases from J, with 20 bases between. The CDR3 DNA follows: TGTGCCAGCTCACCACGGTATTGGGGGGCGGGGATTACAGATACGCAGTATTTT. Translating it yields CASSPRYWGAGITDTQYF.

The V call is TRBV6-2 or TRBV6-3, the J call TRBJ1-2, with D unresolved. Trimming took 5 bases from V and 0 from J, leaving 13 bases between them. This CDR3 spans 15 amino acids. CDR1 and CDR2 (germline): MNHEY, SVGEGT. The chain's CDR3 is CASSAQRASNYGYTF. The DNA of the CDR3 is TGTGCCAGCAGTGCTCAAAGGGCCTCTAACTATGGCTACACCTTC.

In its sample, this clone ranks as medium-sized. The CDR3: CASSGLTSYNEQFF. CDR3 sequence (DNA): TGTGCCAGCAGTGGCCTGACTAGCTACAATGAGCAGTTCTTC. The rearrangement links TRBV2 to TRBJ2-1; D possibly corresponds to TRBD2 (6 bases). Trimming removed 4 bases from V and 3 bases from J, with 10 bases in between. In germline, CDR1 is SNHLY, CDR2 FYNNEI. The length of the CDR3 is 14 residues. The full variable domain, with the rest looked up from reference TRBV2 and TRBJ2-1, is EPEVTQTPSHQVTQMGQEVILRCVPISNHLYFYWYRQILGQKVEFLVSFYNNEISEKSEIFDDQFSVERPDGSNFTLKIRSTKLEDSAMYFCASSGLTSYNEQFFGPGTRLTVL.

This chain links TRBV9 with TRBJ1-3; 10 bases fit TRBD1. The CDR3 totals 19 residues. After removal of 3 bases from V and 0 bases from J, the junction contained 12 bases not matched to a gene. Germline V lookup: CDR1 SGDLS, CDR2 YYNGEE. CDR3 DNA sequence: TGTGCCAGCAGCGAGACCCCCGGGACAGGGGAAACCTCTGGAAACACCATATATTTT. Amino acids: CASSETPGTGETSGNTIYF.

In this sample, this clone turned up once. V usage is TRBV21-1 and J usage is TRBJ1-2. TRBV21-1 constitutes a pseudogene. The CDR3 has 15 amino acids. The CDR3 coding sequence is TGTGCCAGCAGCAAAGATGGTTCGGGGGCGGATGGCTACACCTTC. The encoded protein is CASSKDGSGADGYTF.

The gene calls are TRBV3-1 (or the pseudogene TRBV3-2) and TRBJ1-6, with 9 bases that match TRBD1. V shed 1 base, J shed 8 bases, and the junction held 0 bases outside the gene matches. Germline V CDR1 and CDR2: LGHDT, YNNKEL (reference sequence). The CDR3 extends over 14 amino acids. The CDR3 region has the DNA TGTGCCAGCAGCCAAGGGGACAGGGATTCACCCCTCCACTTT. Translated, it gives CASSQGDRDSPLHF.

The rearrangement uses TRBV5-1 and TRBJ1-1; D is ambiguous. Germline-derived CDR1 and CDR2 are SGHRS and YFSETQ. The CDR3 is 14 residues long. Trimming took off 0 bases at V and 4 bases at J, with 10 bases between the two ends. CDR3 loop: CASSLESIATEAFF. The CDR3 DNA follows: TGCGCCAGCAGCTTGGAATCTATTGCCACTGAAGCTTTCTTT.

In this sample, this clone turned up once. This sequence joins TRBV5-1 and TRBJ1-1; no firm D call. From germline, CDR1 is SGHRS and CDR2 YFSETQ. The V end was cut by 3 bases, the J end by 3 bases, with 9 bases between. The CDR3 runs 13 residues. The CDR3 sequence: CASSSGRYTEAFF. CDR3 coding DNA: TGCGCCAGCAGCTCGGGCAGGTACACTGAAGCTTTCTTT.

A single count supports this clone. CDR3 amino acids: CAWTLDRNTDTQYF. In DNA form, the CDR3 reads TGTGCCTGGACCCTGGACAGGAACACAGATACGCAGTATTTT. This chain connects TRBV30 to TRBJ2-3; the match to TRBD1 covers 7 bases. J was trimmed by 2 bases and V by 4 bases; bases with no gene match: 6. The CDR3 runs to 14 residues. Germline loops: CDR1 GTSNPN, CDR2 SVGIG (reference sequence).

This CDR3 is CAISERDRLGGYTF. The CDR3 region has the DNA TGTGCCATCAGTGAGCGGGACAGGTTGGGTGGCTACACCTTC. The rearrangement uses TRBV10-3 and TRBJ1-2; 8 bases are a match to TRBD1. After removal of 2 bases from V and 7 bases from J, the junction contained 6 bases not matched to a gene. The CDR3 contains 14 residues. Looked up from germline, CDR1 is ENHRY and CDR2 is SYGVKD.

In its sample, this clone was seen once. The gene calls are TRBV9 and TRBJ2-1; weak D call: TRBD2 (5 bases). The V end was cut by 0 bases, the J end by 5 bases, with 12 bases between. The CDR3 contains 15 residues. Germline values: CDR1 SGDLS, CDR2 YYNGEE. The CDR3, as DNA: TGTGCCAGCAGCGTAGAACGGACTGGTGACAATGAGCAGTTCTTC. It encodes CASSVERTGDNEQFF.

The rearrangement uses TRBV5-6 and TRBJ1-4; the D is unclear. The CDR3 spans 14 residues. Germline CDR1 is SGHDT and CDR2 is YYEEEE. Trimming pared 3 bases from V and 5 bases from J, leaving 11 bases between. DNA for the CDR3: TGTGCCAGCAGCTCCCCAGACTGGAATGAAAAACTGTTTTTT. This gives the protein CASSSPDWNEKLFF.

The chain uses TRBV11-3 and TRBJ2-4; the D call may be TRBD1 or TRBD2 (6 bases each). Germline assignment: CDR1 SGHNT and CDR2 YENEEA. The CDR3 extends over 14 amino acids. Between the trimmed V and J ends, which lost 1 base and 5 bases, there was a span of 9 bases. DNA of the CDR3: TGTGCCAGCAGCTTAGGGGGGGCGGAAAACATTCAGTACTTC. Protein product: CASSLGGAENIQYF. The variable domain in full, completed from reference TRBV11-3 and TRBJ2-4, reads EAGVVQSPRYKIIEKKQPVAFWCNPISGHNTLYWYLQNLGQGPELLIRYENEEAVDDSQLPKDRFSAERLKGVDSTLKIQPAELGDSAVYLCASSLGGAENIQYFGAGTRLSVL.

This clone was recorded once. CDR3 nucleotide sequence: TGTGCCAGCAGCCCGGGCCTCAATCAGCCCCAGCATTTT. Amino acids: CASSPGLNQPQHF. This sequence joins TRBV5-8 and TRBJ1-5; no clear D. CDR1 and CDR2 from the germline V gene are SGHTS and YDEGEE. The CDR3 is made up of 13 amino acids. Trimming shortened V by 4 bases and J by 3 bases, and 8 bases separated the two germline ends.

This clone was detected only a few times. V and J are TRBV27 and TRBJ1-5; D is unresolved. This CDR3 spans 15 amino acids. Germline CDR1 reads MNHEY; CDR2 reads SMNVEV (reference sequence). Trimming left V 2 bases short and J 0 bases short, with 8 bases between. The chain's CDR3 is CASSLAGTSNQPQHF. For the CDR3, the DNA is TGTGCCAGCAGTTTAGCAGGAACTAGCAATCAGCCCCAGCATTTT.

The CDR3 protein is CASSPDRIYGYTF. The CDR3 nucleotides read TGTGCCAGTAGCCCTGACAGGATCTATGGCTACACCTTC. V and J are TRBV19 and TRBJ1-2; maybe TRBD1 (6 bases). CDR1 LNHDA and CDR2 SQIVND come from the germline V gene (reference sequence). CDR3 length equals 13 residues. The V end lost 6 bases, the J end lost 4 bases, and 12 bases lay between the germline ends. Drawing the rest from reference TRBV19 and TRBJ1-2, the complete variable domain is DGGITQSPKYLFRKEGQNVTLSCEQNLNHDAMYWYRQDPGQGLRLIYYSQIVNDFQKGDIAEGYSVSREKKESFPLTVTSAQKNPTAFYLCASSPDRIYGYTFGSGTRLTVV.

The rearrangement uses TRBV10-1 and TRBJ1-5; D not resolved. Germline V CDR1 and CDR2: WNHNN, SYGVQD (reference sequence). V lost 0 bases, J lost 7 bases, and 7 bases lay in between. This CDR3 has 13 amino acids. The CDR3 DNA follows: TGCGCCAGCAGTGAGTCGTCGGGACAGCCCCAGCATTTT. Translating gives CASSESSGQPQHF.

The chain is built from TRBV24-1 and TRBJ2-3; no firm D call. CDR1 and CDR2 (germline): KGHDR, SFDVKD. The CDR3 runs to 14 residues. Between the trimmed V and J ends, which lost 1 base and 2 bases, there was a span of 6 bases. CDR3 nucleotides: TGTGCCACCAGTGATTTCCCGCTCACAGATACGCAGTATTTT. Translated: CATSDFPLTDTQYF.

The chain is built from TRBV25-1 and TRBJ1-1; D unclear. The CDR3 length is 11 residues. Trimming stripped 0 bases from V and 4 bases from J, with 0 bases between. Per germline, CDR1 MGHDK and CDR2 SYGVNS. The chain's CDR3 is CASSEYTEAFF. The DNA for the CDR3 is TGTGCCAGCAGTGAATACACTGAAGCTTTCTTT. The entire variable domain, with the rest obtained from reference TRBV25-1 and TRBJ1-1, is as follows: EADIYQTPRYLVIGTGKKITLECSQTMGHDKMYWYQQDPGMELHLIHYSYGVNSTEKGDLSSESTVSRIRTEHFPLTLESARPSHTSQYLCASSEYTEAFFGQGTRLTVV.

The chain recombines TRBV4-3 with TRBJ1-5; D is possibly TRBD1 (5 bases). Per germline, CDR1 LGHNA and CDR2 YSLEER. The CDR3 loop spans 14 amino acids. The V gene lost 0 bases and the J gene lost 2 bases, with 5 bases spanning the gap. CDR3 coding DNA: TGCGCCAGCAGCCAAGACAGGGGCAATCAGCCCCAGCATTTT. Its translation is CASSQDRGNQPQHF.

The chain is built from TRBV2 and TRBJ1-3; D unresolved. This CDR3 comprises 13 residues. Trimming took 7 bases from V and 2 from J, leaving 9 bases between them. Germline V lookup: CDR1 SNHLY, CDR2 FYNNEI. The CDR3: CASKDDPGNTIYF. The CDR3 DNA reads as TGTGCCAGCAAAGACGACCCTGGAAACACCATATATTTT. Based on the CDR3 plus reference TRBV2 and TRBJ1-3, the full variable domain is EPEVTQTPSHQVTQMGQEVILRCVPISNHLYFYWYRQILGQKVEFLVSFYNNEISEKSEIFDDQFSVERPDGSNFTLKIRSTKLEDSAMYFCASKDDPGNTIYFGEGSWLTVV.

The gene calls are TRBV7-8 and TRBJ1-3, with D possibly matching TRBD1 (5 bases). Germline loops: CDR1 SGHVS, CDR2 FQNEAQ. CDR3 size: 17 residues. Trimming pared 0 bases from V and 0 bases from J, leaving 12 bases between. This chain's CDR3 is CASSLAWEGNSGNTIYF. The CDR3 coding sequence is TGTGCCAGCAGCTTAGCGTGGGAGGGGAACTCTGGAAACACCATATATTTT.

The chain joins TRBV6-6 to TRBJ2-7; D remains ambiguous. This CDR3 has 15 amino acids. CDR1 and CDR2 from the germline V gene are MNHNY and SVGAGI (reference sequence). The ends were cut back, 6 bases at V and 2 bases at J, with 17 bases in the middle. The CDR3: CASSRRATAPYEQYF. DNA of the CDR3: TGTGCCAGCAGCCGCCGGGCAACCGCCCCCTACGAGCAGTACTTC.

This clone was observed once. The CDR3 nucleotides read TGTGCCAGCAGCACCCCCCGGACAGGGGGCTACTATGGCTACACCTTC. Amino acids: CASSTPRTGGYYGYTF. The chain has TRBV7-7 and TRBJ1-2; TRBD1 matches 11 bases. The length of the CDR3 is 16 residues. Germline lookup yields CDR1 SSHAT and CDR2 FNYEAQ (reference sequence). Trimming removed 5 bases from V and 3 bases from J; junction bases left unmatched: 8.

This chain links TRBV3-1 (or the pseudogene TRBV3-2) with TRBJ2-7; D is undetermined. Trimming took 2 bases from V and 0 from J, leaving 17 bases between them. Germline CDR1 and CDR2: LGHDT and YNNKEL (reference sequence). The CDR3 runs 17 residues. CDR3 amino acids: CASSQSWSGAISYEQYF. The CDR3 bases are TGTGCCAGCAGCCAATCATGGTCAGGCGCTATCTCCTACGAGCAGTACTTC.